The 27 T cell receptor beta chains reported below all come from one sample, sequenced in a study of T cell repertoires in cytomegalovirus infection. The antigens of these receptors remain unknown. TCRdb processed the reads anew with MiXCR; each CDR3 protein has one entry. The repertoire holds roughly 500,000 distinct CDR3 sequences, 33% seen once, with 15% to 20% in the top ten. The sequencing here drew on cultured PBMCs, taken from culture after CMV antigen stimulation. All receptors come from a human donor in good health (CMV status not recorded). Some clones in this sample may be carry-over from other donors' samples.

This CDR3 is CASSEQGSYEQYF. CDR3 DNA: TGTGCCAGCAGCGAACAGGGTTCCTACGAGCAGTACTTC. The V and J genes are TRBV14 and TRBJ2-7, with D tentatively TRBD1 (6 bases). The ends were cut back, 5 bases at V and 1 base at J, with 9 bases in the middle. The CDR3 contains 13 residues. CDR1 is SGHDN, CDR2 FVKESK, per germline.

The rearrangement uses TRBV6-4 and TRBJ2-7, with a weak D call TRBD2 (6 bases). Trimming removed 2 bases at V and 3 bases at J, with 17 bases between. The CDR3 spans 16 residues. CDR1 is MRHNA and CDR2 is SNTAGT in the germline V gene. CDR3 in amino acids: CASSDERARSLYEQYV. The CDR3, as DNA: TGTGCCAGCAGTGACGAGCGGGCCCGGTCTCTCTACGAGCAGTACGTC.

V and J are TRBV24-1 and TRBJ2-3, with 12 bases that match TRBD2. V dropped 4 bases and J dropped 4; count of bases not matched to a gene: 8. This CDR3 is 17 amino acids long. Germline V gene sequence: CDR1 KGHDR, CDR2 SFDVKD. This CDR3 is CATSDDLAGGPSDTQYF. In DNA, the CDR3 is TGTGCCACCAGTGACGATCTAGCGGGAGGGCCGTCAGATACGCAGTATTTT.

This clonotype was seen only a few times. The chain employs TRBV7-9 and TRBJ2-4; 9 bases align to TRBD2. The V gene end was trimmed by 5 bases and the J gene end by 9 bases; junction bases not matched to a gene: 17. Germline V lookup: CDR1 SEHNR, CDR2 FQNEAQ (reference sequence). The CDR3 spans 17 residues. The CDR3 protein is CASSPSGTSSGGSIQYF. CDR3 bases: TGTGCCAGCAGCCCGTCCGGGACTAGCTCGGGGGGGAGCATTCAGTACTTC. Combining the CDR3 with reference TRBV7-9 and TRBJ2-4 gives the whole variable domain DTGVSQNPRHKITKRGQNVTFRCDPISEHNRLYWYRQTLGQGPEFLTYFQNEAQLEKSRLLSDRFSAERPKGSFSTLEIQRTEQGDSAMYLCASSPSGTSSGGSIQYFGAGTRLSVL.

The chain joins TRBV2 to TRBJ2-3; D possibly corresponds to TRBD2 (6 bases). Germline V gene sequence: CDR1 SNHLY, CDR2 FYNNEI. CDR3 size: 15 residues. V was pared by 8 bases and J by 5 bases, with 20 bases between. The CDR3 loop is CASQERVTQQDTQYF. The CDR3 nucleotides are TGTGCCAGCCAAGAGCGGGTCACACAGCAAGATACGCAGTATTTT.

A few counts support this clonotype. The chain joins TRBV6-6 to TRBJ2-7; TRBD2 matches 11 bases. The CDR3 has 16 amino acids. Germline trimming cut 0 bases from V and 1 base from J; bases unmatched to any gene: 2. The germline gives CDR1 MNHNY, CDR2 SVGAGI (reference sequence). CDR3 sequence reads: CASSYSTSGISYEQYF. CDR3 bases: TGTGCCAGCAGTTACTCGACTAGCGGGATTTCCTACGAGCAGTACTTC.

This chain connects TRBV5-4 to TRBJ1-1; D is undetermined. Trimming pared 5 bases from V and 3 bases from J, leaving 11 bases between. The germline gives CDR1 SGHNT, CDR2 YYREEE (reference sequence). This CDR3 spans 13 amino acids. CDR3 amino acids: CASRQRVDTEAFF. In DNA form, the CDR3 reads TGTGCCAGCAGACAACGAGTAGACACTGAAGCTTTCTTT.

There are a few counts of this clonotype. V and J are TRBV7-8 and TRBJ2-3, with TRBD2 matching 7 bases. V trimming: 5 bases; J trimming: 4 bases; junction bases outside the gene matches: 6. Per germline, CDR1 SGHVS and CDR2 FQNEAQ. CDR3 length: 14 amino acids. The CDR3 reads CASSRLASPDTQYF. The DNA of the CDR3 is TGTGCCAGCAGCCGACTAGCAAGCCCAGATACGCAGTATTTT.

The chain joins TRBV20-1 to TRBJ2-3; D is possibly TRBD2 (6 bases). This CDR3 region has 16 residues. Trimming pared 6 bases from V and 0 bases from J, leaving 19 bases between. CDR1 and CDR2 from the germline V gene are DFQATT and SNEGSKA (reference sequence). The CDR3 DNA reads TGCAGTGCCAGAACCATGGGGGGAGGAAGCACAGATACGCAGTATTTT. This sequence encodes CSARTMGGGSTDTQYF.

J is TRBJ2-2 and V is TRBV7-6; D might be TRBD2 (6 bases). CDR3 length equals 14 residues. Per germline, CDR1 SGHVS and CDR2 FNYEAQ. V was clipped by 4 bases and J by 7 bases, with 13 bases between them. CDR3 region: CASSSTAGFGELFF. Written as DNA, the CDR3 is TGTGCCAGCAGCTCGACCGCGGGATTCGGGGAGCTGTTTTTT.

The chain has TRBV5-6 and TRBJ1-3; D gene ambiguous. Germline CDR1 and CDR2: SGHDT and YYEEEE. V was pared by 0 bases and J by 1 base, with 14 bases between. This CDR3 spans 17 amino acids. The CDR3 region is CASSLEVGVRSGNTIYF. For the CDR3, the DNA is TGTGCCAGCAGCTTGGAAGTCGGGGTCAGGTCTGGAAACACCATATATTTT.

The chain combines TRBV9 with TRBJ1-2; tentatively, D is TRBD1 (5 bases). Germline V gene lookup returns CDR1 SGDLS and CDR2 YYNGEE. Between the trimmed V and J ends, which lost 1 base and 2 bases, there was a span of 21 bases. The CDR3 spans 18 residues. CDR3 protein: CASSVTGAPRTFNYGYTF. Written as DNA, the CDR3 is TGTGCCAGCAGCGTAACAGGAGCACCCCGGACGTTCAACTATGGCTACACCTTC.

The rearrangement links TRBV7-2 to TRBJ2-5; no firm D call. Germline V gene sequence: CDR1 SGHTA, CDR2 FQGNSA. Deletions cut 5 bases from V and 1 base from J, with 17 bases between. This CDR3 is built from 16 residues. CDR3 coding DNA: TGTGCCAGCAGCCCACAGACTGCTAGTTTCCAAGAGACCCAGTACTTC. It encodes CASSPQTASFQETQYF. The full variable domain, completed using reference TRBV7-2 and TRBJ2-5, is GAGVSQSPSNKVTEKGKDVELRCDPISGHTALYWYRQSLGQGLEFLIYFQGNSAPDKSGLPSDRFSAERTGGSVSTLTIQRTQQEDSAVYLCASSPQTASFQETQYFGPGTRLLVL.

This clonotype was recorded once. The J gene is TRBJ1-2, the V gene TRBV20-1; D is perhaps TRBD1 (6 bases). Germline loops: CDR1 DFQATT, CDR2 SNEGSKA (reference sequence). This CDR3 comprises 13 residues. V was pared by 0 bases and J by 8 bases, with 13 bases between. CDR3 sequence: CSARDPTGRGYTF. The CDR3 DNA reads TGCAGTGCTAGAGATCCAACAGGGAGGGGCTACACCTTC.

This clonotype was counted only a few times. The chain combines TRBV19 with TRBJ2-1; D remains ambiguous. V was clipped by 8 bases and J by 5 bases, with 10 bases between them. From germline, CDR1 is LNHDA and CDR2 SQIVND (reference sequence). CDR3 length: 12 residues. CDR3 DNA: TGTGCCAGTCCCAGGCTAGACAATGAGCAGTTCTTC. Encoded protein: CASPRLDNEQFF.

This chain links TRBV4-3 with TRBJ2-3, with D unresolved. The CDR3 spans 15 residues. Between the trimmed V and J ends, which lost 1 base and 0 bases, there was a span of 8 bases. Germline V gene data show CDR1 as LGHNA and CDR2 as YSLEER. This chain's CDR3 is CASSQGRLSTDTQYF. The CDR3 coding sequence is TGCGCCAGCAGCCAAGGGCGGTTAAGCACAGATACGCAGTATTTT.

The chain couples TRBV5-1 to TRBJ1-4; 9 nucleotides align to TRBD1. V was clipped by 5 bases and J by 5 bases; unmatched bases: 4. Germline loops: CDR1 SGHRS, CDR2 YFSETQ. The CDR3 runs to 14 residues. DNA for the CDR3: TGCGCCAGCAGACGGGGACAGGGAAATGAAAAACTGTTTTTT. It encodes CASRRGQGNEKLFF.

J is TRBJ1-2 and V is TRBV6-6; 9 bases map to TRBD1. Trimming cost V 5 bases and J 4 bases; bases outside gene matches: 11. CDR3 length: 16 amino acids. Germline V gene sequence: CDR1 MNHNY, CDR2 SVGAGI (reference sequence). The CDR3 reads CASSRNSVQGAYGYTF. DNA of the CDR3: TGTGCCAGCAGTCGTAATAGCGTACAGGGGGCCTATGGCTACACCTTC.

J is TRBJ2-2 and V is TRBV27; 7 nucleotides align to TRBD2. V gave up 8 bases and J gave up 1 base; unmatched junction bases: 4. Looked up from germline, CDR1 is MNHEY and CDR2 is SMNVEV (reference sequence). This CDR3 has 14 amino acids. Here the CDR3 reads CASALALNTGELFF. The CDR3 DNA reads as TGTGCCAGCGCACTAGCGCTGAACACCGGGGAGCTGTTTTTT.

This clonotype turned up a few times. The chain recombines TRBV5-6 with TRBJ2-7; D is possibly TRBD1 or TRBD2 (5 bases each). Germline CDR1 is SGHDT and CDR2 is YYEEEE. CDR3 length: 17 amino acids. Trimming took off 0 bases at V and 5 bases at J, with 21 bases between the two ends. CDR3 bases: TGTGCCAGCAGCTTGGGGGGGTTCCGGTTTTGGGTACACGAGCAGTACTTC. It is translated as CASSLGGFRFWVHEQYF.

The J gene is TRBJ2-7, the V gene TRBV7-2, with 8 positions matching TRBD2. Trimming took 5 bases from V and 3 from J; bases not matched to a gene: 6. CDR1 is SGHTA, CDR2 FQGNSA, per germline. This CDR3 comprises 14 residues. CDR3 sequence: CASSNGTRGYEQYF. The CDR3, as DNA: TGTGCCAGCAGCAACGGGACTAGGGGCTACGAGCAGTACTTC. The full variable domain, in which reference TRBV7-2 and TRBJ2-7 provide the parts outside the CDR3, is GAGVSQSPSNKVTEKGKDVELRCDPISGHTALYWYRQSLGQGLEFLIYFQGNSAPDKSGLPSDRFSAERTGGSVSTLTIQRTQQEDSAVYLCASSNGTRGYEQYFGPGTRLTVT.

The sample holds a few counts of this clonotype. V is TRBV12-3 or TRBV12-4 and J is TRBJ1-1; D may be TRBD1 (5 bases). Trimming left V 0 bases short and J 11 bases short, with 10 bases between. This CDR3 has 12 residues. The CDR3 coding sequence is TGTGCCAGCAGTTTAGCTCGGGACCGGGCTTTCTTT. Its translation: CASSLARDRAFF.

This clonotype showed up just a few times. The chain is built from TRBV7-9 and TRBJ1-2; D may be TRBD1 (5 bases). The CDR3 has 14 amino acids. Trimming took off 2 bases at V and 4 bases at J, with 11 bases between the two ends. The germline V gene has CDR1 SEHNR and CDR2 FQNEAQ (reference sequence). This chain's CDR3 is CASSLMGQSYGYTF. For the CDR3, the DNA is TGTGCCAGCAGCTTAATGGGGCAGTCCTATGGCTACACCTTC.

This clonotype was found a few times. CDR3 sequence (DNA): TGTGCTAGTGGCACCTCCAGTGCCCACTCGGCCGGCTACACCTTC. As protein: CASGTSSAHSAGYTF. V usage is TRBV12-5 and J usage is TRBJ1-2, with D unresolved. Germline V gene lookup returns CDR1 LGHNT and CDR2 FRNRAP. V was pared by 6 bases and J by 8 bases, with 22 bases between. This CDR3 comprises 15 residues.

The CDR3 coding sequence is TGTGCCACCAGCAGAGCGCGGGAGGGTTTGGGGGAGCAGTACGTC. As protein: CATSRAREGLGEQYV. This chain uses TRBV15 with TRBJ2-7; 9 bases align to TRBD2. The V segment lost 1 base and the J segment 7 bases; nucleotides outside the gene matches: 8. Germline V lookup: CDR1 LNHNV, CDR2 YYDKDF (reference sequence). The CDR3 totals 15 residues.

V usage is TRBV4-1 and J usage is TRBJ2-3; D is perhaps TRBD1 or TRBD2 (5 bases each). Germline CDR1 is MGHRA and CDR2 is YSYEKL. This CDR3 is 16 amino acids long. Between the trimmed V and J ends, which lost 4 bases and 2 bases, there was a span of 16 bases. CDR3 nucleotides: TGCGCCAGCAGCCGCCTTGGGGGACCTAACACAGATACGCAGTATTTT. Translation gives CASSRLGGPNTDTQYF.

As regards this clonotype: This is likely a read error, given that the CDR3 carries no conserved phenylalanine or tryptophan at its end. This chain links TRBV19 with TRBJ2-6; 7 bases are a match to TRBD1. Germline V gene lookup returns CDR1 LNHDA and CDR2 SQIVND (reference sequence). The CDR3 is 17 residues long. The V segment lost 7 bases and the J segment 0 bases; nucleotides outside the gene matches: 9. The CDR3, as DNA: TGTGCCAGTACTAGGGGGACAGTTCCCTCTGGGGCCAACGTCCTGACTTAC. Its protein product is CASTRGTVPSGANVLTY.